Listed here are 8 T cell receptor beta chains from one sample, sequenced in a study of response to subunit inactivated influenza vaccine. TCRdb reanalysed the RT-PCR reads using MiXCR and keeps one entry per CDR3 protein. Of hundreds of thousands of distinct CDR3 sequences listed, roughly 18% are singletons. The sample here was PBMCs from blood, taken roughly 5 days after vaccination. These TCRs come from a man aged 45-60 years who received an inactivated influenza vaccine.

This clonotype was observed a handful of times. The V call is TRBV5-1, the J call TRBJ1-2; tentatively, D is TRBD1 (5 bases). Germline CDR1 is SGHRS and CDR2 is YFSETQ. The V end was cut by 6 bases, the J end by 8 bases, with 8 bases between. This CDR3 contains 10 residues. The CDR3 nucleotides read TGCGCCAGCAAAGGGGTCGGCTACACCTTC. This sequence encodes CASKGVGYTF.

This clonotype was detected a few times. The chain has TRBV29-1 and TRBJ1-2; 9 bases are shared with TRBD1. The V and J ends lost 6 bases and 4 bases, in that order; junction bases with no gene match: 6. The CDR3 extends over 13 amino acids. The germline V gene encodes CDR1 SQVTM and CDR2 ANQGSEA. CDR3 sequence: CSVAGQGIYGYTF. Here the CDR3 DNA reads TGCAGCGTGGCGGGACAGGGCATCTATGGCTACACCTTC.

The chain is built from TRBV5-1 and TRBJ1-4; the D gene is possibly TRBD1 (5 bases). The CDR3 spans 17 residues. Germline CDR1 is SGHRS and CDR2 is YFSETQ. V was clipped by 0 bases and J by 2 bases, with 14 bases between them. CDR3: CASSLVSPGGTNEKLFF. The CDR3 DNA reads as TGCGCCAGCAGCTTGGTGTCTCCCGGGGGTACTAATGAAAAACTGTTTTTT.

This clonotype was observed a few times. The chain links TRBV4-3 to TRBJ2-1; D unclear. Germline V lookup: CDR1 LGHNA, CDR2 YSLEER. The CDR3 consists of 14 residues. V was cut by 1 base and J by 6 bases, with 10 bases left in between. In DNA, the CDR3 is TGCGCCAGCAGCCAAGGGTCTCCGGGCAATGAGCAGTTCTTC. It encodes CASSQGSPGNEQFF.

The chain uses TRBV5-4 and TRBJ2-6, with no clear D. CDR3 length equals 15 residues. Trimming shortened V by 2 bases and J by 2 bases, and 8 bases separated the two germline ends. Germline CDR1 and CDR2: SGHNT and YYREEE (reference sequence). In DNA form, the CDR3 reads TGTGCCAGCAGCTTAATAGGGACTGGGGCCAACGTCCTGACTTTC. Translation: CASSLIGTGANVLTF.

This chain links TRBV27 with TRBJ2-4; 9 bases match TRBD2. J lost 16 bases, V lost 10 bases, and 11 bases had no gene match. Germline-derived CDR1 and CDR2 are MNHEY and SMNVEV (reference sequence). The length of the CDR3 is 11 residues. The DNA for the CDR3 is TGTGCCATCAAGGCGGGAGGGATCAATTACTTC. Amino acid sequence: CAIKAGGINYF.

This clonotype occurred a few times. The chain links TRBV25-1 to TRBJ2-7; 9 positions agree with TRBD1. Germline V CDR1 and CDR2: MGHDK, SYGVNS. There are 14 residues in the CDR3. Unmatched junction bases numbered 9, after V lost 5 bases and J lost 7 bases. The CDR3 sequence: CASSQGTGPAEQYF. DNA of the CDR3: TGTGCCAGCAGTCAGGGGACAGGGCCAGCTGAGCAGTACTTC.

This chain connects TRBV4-3 to TRBJ2-3, with 14 bases that match TRBD2. The germline V gene has CDR1 LGHNA and CDR2 YSLEER. The CDR3 sequence is 19 residues long. Losses at the gene ends were 1 base for V and 5 bases for J; bases not matched to a gene: 11. For the CDR3, the DNA is TGCGCCAGCAGCCAAGTTCCGACTAGCGGGGGGGCCCGGGGAGATACGCAGTATTTT. This translates into CASSQVPTSGGARGDTQYF.